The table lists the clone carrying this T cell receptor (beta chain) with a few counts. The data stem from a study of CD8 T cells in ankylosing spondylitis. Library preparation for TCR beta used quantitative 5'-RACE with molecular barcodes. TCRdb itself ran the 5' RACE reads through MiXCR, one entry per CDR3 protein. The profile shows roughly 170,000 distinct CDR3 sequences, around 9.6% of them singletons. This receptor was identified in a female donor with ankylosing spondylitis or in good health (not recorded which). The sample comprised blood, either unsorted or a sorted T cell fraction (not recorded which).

In nucleotides, the CDR3 is TGTGCCTGGAGGAGAGGGCTGGAGGACGAGCAGTACTTC. Protein product: CAWRRGLEDEQYF. This chain links TRBV30 with TRBJ2-7; TRBD2 is a possible D gene (5 bases). Germline CDR1 GTSNPN, CDR2 SVGIG (reference sequence). There are 13 residues in the CDR3. V was pared by 3 bases and J by 5 bases, with 14 bases between.